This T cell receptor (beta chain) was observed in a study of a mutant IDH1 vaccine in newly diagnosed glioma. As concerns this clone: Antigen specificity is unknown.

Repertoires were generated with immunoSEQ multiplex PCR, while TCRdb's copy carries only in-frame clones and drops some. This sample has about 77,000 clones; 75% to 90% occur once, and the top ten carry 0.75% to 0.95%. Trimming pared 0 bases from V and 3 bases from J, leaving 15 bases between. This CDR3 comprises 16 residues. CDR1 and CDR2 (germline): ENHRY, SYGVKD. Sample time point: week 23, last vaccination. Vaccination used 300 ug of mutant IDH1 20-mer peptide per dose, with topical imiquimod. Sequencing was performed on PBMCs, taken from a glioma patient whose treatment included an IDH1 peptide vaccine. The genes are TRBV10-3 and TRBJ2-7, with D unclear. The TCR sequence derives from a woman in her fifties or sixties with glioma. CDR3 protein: CAISESTEKPDYEQYF. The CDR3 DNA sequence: TGTGCCATCAGTGAGTCGACGGAGAAGCCAGACTACGAGCAGTACTTC.